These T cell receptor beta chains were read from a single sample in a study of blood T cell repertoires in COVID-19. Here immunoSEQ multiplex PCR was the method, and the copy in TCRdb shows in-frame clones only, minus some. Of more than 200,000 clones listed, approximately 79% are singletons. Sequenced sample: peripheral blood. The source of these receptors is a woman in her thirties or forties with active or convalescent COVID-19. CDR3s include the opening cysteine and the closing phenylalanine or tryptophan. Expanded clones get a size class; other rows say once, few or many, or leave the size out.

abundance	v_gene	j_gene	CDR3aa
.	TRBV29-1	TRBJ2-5	CSGTGGWETFLETQYF
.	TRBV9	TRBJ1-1	CASSFLLQGDTEAFF
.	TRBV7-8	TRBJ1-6	CASSLAPQALGNSPLHF
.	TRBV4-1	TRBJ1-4	CASSQTRTGGYEKLFF
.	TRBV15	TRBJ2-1	CATSRDQGTGGNEQFF
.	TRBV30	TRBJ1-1	CAWSVIQGTKTEAFF
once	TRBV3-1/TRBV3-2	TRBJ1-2	CASSQGSAGSGYTF
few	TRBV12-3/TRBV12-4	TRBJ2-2	CASSRNGGELFF
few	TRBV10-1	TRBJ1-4	CASRPDSNEKLFF
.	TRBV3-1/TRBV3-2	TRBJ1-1	CASSQGGGRTEAFF
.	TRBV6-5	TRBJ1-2	CASSKDRDGGYTF
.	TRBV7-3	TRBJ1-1	CASSTKSGRRTEAFF
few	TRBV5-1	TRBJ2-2	CASRELAANTGELFF
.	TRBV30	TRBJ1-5	CAWSLETGPQHF
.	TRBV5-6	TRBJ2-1	CASSLLGSDEQFF
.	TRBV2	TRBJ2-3	CASVEESAGLDTQYF
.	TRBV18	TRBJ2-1	CASSPSSPNEQFF
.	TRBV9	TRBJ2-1	CASSGHRGPSYNEQFF
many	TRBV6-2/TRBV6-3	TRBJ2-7	CASSYLVRDREDYEQYF
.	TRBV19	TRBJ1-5	CASSIAQGYYSNQPQHF
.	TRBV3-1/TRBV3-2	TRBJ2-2	CASSPLRATGELFF
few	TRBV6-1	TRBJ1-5	CASSDRSNQPQHF
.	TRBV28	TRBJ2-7	CASSSDSKVLF
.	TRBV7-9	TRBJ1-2	CASSIGQGYGYTF
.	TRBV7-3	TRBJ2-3	CASSLNPSGGGLTDTQYF
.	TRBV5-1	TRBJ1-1	CASSLGGARTEAFF
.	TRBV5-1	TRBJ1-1	CASSFALMNTEAFF
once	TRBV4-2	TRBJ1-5	CASSQESGSPQPQHF
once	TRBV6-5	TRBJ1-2	CATDKNYGYTF
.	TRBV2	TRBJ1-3	CASSQYIGNTIYF
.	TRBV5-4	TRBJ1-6	CASSLGQGASVNSPLHF
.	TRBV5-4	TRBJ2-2	CASSFQGATGELFF
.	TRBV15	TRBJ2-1	CATSITSADEQFF
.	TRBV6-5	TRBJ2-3	CASSRLALNTDTQYF
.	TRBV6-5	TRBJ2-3	CASSPSGLTTDTQYF
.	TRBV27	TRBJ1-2	CASSKGQGGMGGYTF
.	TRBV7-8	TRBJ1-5	CASSLGRGNQPQHF
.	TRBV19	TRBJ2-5	CASSSPGLQETQYF
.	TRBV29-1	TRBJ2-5	CSVTGQGQETQYF
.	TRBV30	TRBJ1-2	CAWEGGYGYTF
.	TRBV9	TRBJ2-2	CASSPRTGELFF
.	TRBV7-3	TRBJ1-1	CASRGQGKGEAFF
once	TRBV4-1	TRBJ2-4	CASSQTTLAGVNIQYF
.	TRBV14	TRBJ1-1	CASSQDLRSEAFF
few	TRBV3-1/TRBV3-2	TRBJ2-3	CASSPRTGTDTQYF
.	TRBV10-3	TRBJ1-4	CAISDSQVPNEKLFF
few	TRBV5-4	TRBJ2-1	CASSLESRRGNEQFF
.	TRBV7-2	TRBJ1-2	CASSPTGGGYTF
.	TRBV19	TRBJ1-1	CASSLRASVTEAFF
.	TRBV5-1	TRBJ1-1	CASSLWPENTEAFF
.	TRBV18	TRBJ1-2	CASSPDRQAYGYTF
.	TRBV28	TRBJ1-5	CASSFEWPQHF
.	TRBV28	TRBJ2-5	CATRGLLATQYF
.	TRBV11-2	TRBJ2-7	CASSPGLAYEQYF
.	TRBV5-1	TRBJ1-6	CASSLTIGTANSPLHF
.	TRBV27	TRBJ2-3	CASSLFNPGTGGPDTQYF
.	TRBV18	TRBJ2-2	CASCRQGRTGELFF
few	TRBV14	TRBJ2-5	CASSQVSGGYQETQYF
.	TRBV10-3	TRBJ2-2	CAISDRGLTTGELFF